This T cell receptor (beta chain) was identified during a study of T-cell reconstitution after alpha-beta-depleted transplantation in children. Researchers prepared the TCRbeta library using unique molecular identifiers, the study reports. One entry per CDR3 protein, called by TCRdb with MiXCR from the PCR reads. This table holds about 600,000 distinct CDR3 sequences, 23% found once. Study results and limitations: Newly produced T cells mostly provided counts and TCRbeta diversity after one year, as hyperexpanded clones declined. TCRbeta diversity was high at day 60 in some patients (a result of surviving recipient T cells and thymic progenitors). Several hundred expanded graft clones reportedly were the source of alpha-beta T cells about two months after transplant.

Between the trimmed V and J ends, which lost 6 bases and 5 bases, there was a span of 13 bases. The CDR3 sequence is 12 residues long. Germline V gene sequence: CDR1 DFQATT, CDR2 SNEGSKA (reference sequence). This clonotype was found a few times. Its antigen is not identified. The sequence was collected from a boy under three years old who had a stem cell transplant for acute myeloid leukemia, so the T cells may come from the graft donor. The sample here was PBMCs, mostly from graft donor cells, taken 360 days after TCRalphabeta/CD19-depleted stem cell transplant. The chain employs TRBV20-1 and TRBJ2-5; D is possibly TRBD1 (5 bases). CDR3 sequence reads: CSAIRAGETQYF. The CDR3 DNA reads TGCAGTGCCATCAGGGCAGGGGAGACCCAGTACTTC.